This T cell receptor (beta chain) was profiled in a study of long-term antiretroviral therapy in people with HIV. Looking at the study overall: It was about a decade before the 2015 immediate-ART recommendation that the earliest samples were taken.

The germline gives CDR1 SGHDT, CDR2 YYEEEE. V was pared by 1 base and J by 0 bases, with 8 bases between. CDR3 length: 15 residues. With survey level as its setting, the immunoSEQ assay was v3.0. Samples were sequenced targeting about 35,000-55,000 T-cell genomes each. Assay used: immunoSEQ multiplex PCR; TCRdb lists only in-frame clones, some missing. The table includes 20,000 or so clones, roughly 83% detected once. The receptor was isolated from a man between 18 and 35 years old with HIV. The chain uses TRBV5-6 and TRBJ2-4; D perhaps matches TRBD1 (5 bases). The sequences come from unsorted PBMCs, collected 0.9 years after starting antiretroviral therapy. CDR3 nucleotide sequence: TGTGCCAGCAGCTTGACAGGTATAGCCAAAAACATTCAGTACTTC. This encodes CASSLTGIAKNIQYF.